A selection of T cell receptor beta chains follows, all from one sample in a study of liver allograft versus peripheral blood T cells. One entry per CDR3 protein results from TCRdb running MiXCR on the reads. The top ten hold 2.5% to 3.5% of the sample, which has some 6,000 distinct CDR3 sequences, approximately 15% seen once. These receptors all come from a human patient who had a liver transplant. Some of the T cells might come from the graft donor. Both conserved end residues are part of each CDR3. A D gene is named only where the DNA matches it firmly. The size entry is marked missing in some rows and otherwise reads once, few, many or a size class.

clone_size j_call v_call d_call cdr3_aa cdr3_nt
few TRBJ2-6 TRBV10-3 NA CAISESTGSGANVLTF TGTGCCATCAGTGAGTCAACAGGCTCTGGGGCCAACGTCCTGACTTTC
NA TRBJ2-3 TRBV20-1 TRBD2 CSATGLALDTQYF TGCAGTGCTACGGGACTAGCGTTGGATACGCAGTATTTT
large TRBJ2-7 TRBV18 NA CASSPRSGFDEQYF TGTGCCAGCTCACCACGGTCTGGGTTCGACGAGCAGTACTTC
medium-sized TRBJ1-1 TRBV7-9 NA CASSFPTGGTNTEAFF TGTGCCAGCAGCTTCCCGACCGGAGGGACGAACACTGAAGCTTTCTTT
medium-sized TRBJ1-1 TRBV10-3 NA CATRGGESTEAFF TGTGCCACCCGAGGAGGGGAATCGACTGAAGCTTTCTTT
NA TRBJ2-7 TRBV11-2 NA CASSAWTESLREQYF TGTGCCAGCAGCGCATGGACGGAATCCCTACGAGAGCAGTACTTC
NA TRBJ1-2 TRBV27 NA CASSLTVRDSYGYTF TGTGCCAGCAGTTTAACCGTCAGGGATTCCTATGGCTACACCTTC
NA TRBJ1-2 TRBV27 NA CASSSIDNYGYTF TGTGCCAGCAGTTCGATTGACAACTATGGCTACACCTTC
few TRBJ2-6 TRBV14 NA CASSRRGSGANVLTF TGTGCCAGCAGCCGGAGGGGCTCTGGGGCCAACGTCCTGACTTTC
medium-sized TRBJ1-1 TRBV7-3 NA CASSPMGGPGPTFF TGTGCCAGCAGCCCCATGGGGGGCCCCGGGCCAACTTTCTTT
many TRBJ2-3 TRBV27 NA CASSYRGLADSTDTQYF TGTGCCAGCAGTTACCGCGGATTAGCAGATAGCACAGATACGCAGTATTTT
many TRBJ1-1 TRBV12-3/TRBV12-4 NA CASTGQILNTEAFF TGTGCCAGCACCGGACAGATTTTAAACACTGAAGCTTTCTTT
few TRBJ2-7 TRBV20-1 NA CSAPGEGEKYEQYF TGCAGTGCCCCGGGAGAGGGGGAAAAATACGAGCAGTACTTC
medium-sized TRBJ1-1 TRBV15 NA CATSRTGNTEAFF TGTGCCACCAGCAGGACAGGGAACACTGAAGCTTTCTTT
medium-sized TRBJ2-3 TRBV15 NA CATSLYYADTQYF TGTGCCACCAGCCTTTACTACGCAGATACGCAGTATTTT
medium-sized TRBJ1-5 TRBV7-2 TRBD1 CASSSGQGRQPQHF TGTGCCAGCAGCTCGGGACAGGGAAGGCAGCCCCAGCATTTT
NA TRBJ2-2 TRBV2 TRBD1 CASSERGQGPPGELFF TGTGCCAGCAGTGAGCGGGGACAGGGACCCCCCGGGGAGCTGTTTTTT
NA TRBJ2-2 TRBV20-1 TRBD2 CSAQAPGLTNTGELFF TGCAGTGCTCAAGCACCGGGACTAACCAACACCGGGGAGCTGTTTTTT
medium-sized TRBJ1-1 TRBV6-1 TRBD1 CASRTGANMNTEAFF TGTGCCAGCAGGACAGGGGCTAATATGAACACTGAAGCTTTCTTT
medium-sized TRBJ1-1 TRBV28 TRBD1 CASIVSGGNTEAFF TGTGCCAGCATAGTGTCAGGGGGGAACACTGAAGCTTTCTTT
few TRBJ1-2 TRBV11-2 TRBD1 CASSFLAGGAGGYTF TGTGCCAGCAGCTTCTTGGCAGGGGGCGCGGGGGGCTACACCTTC
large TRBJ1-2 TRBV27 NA CASSLRGNYGYTF TGTGCCAGCAGTTTACGGGGGAACTATGGCTACACCTTC
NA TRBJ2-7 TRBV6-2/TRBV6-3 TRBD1 CASTDRGNEQYF TGTGCCAGCACGGACAGGGGGAACGAGCAGTACTTC
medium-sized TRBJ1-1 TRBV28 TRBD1 CASSLLITGGFSSEAFF TGTGCCAGCAGTTTACTTATCACAGGGGGCTTTAGTTCTGAAGCTTTCTTT
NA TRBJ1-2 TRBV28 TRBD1 CASSPSGQLNYGYTF TGTGCCAGCAGTCCCTCGGGACAGCTAAACTATGGCTACACCTTC
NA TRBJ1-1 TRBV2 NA CASKGGHQNTEAFF TGTGCCAGCAAAGGGGGACACCAGAACACTGAAGCTTTCTTT
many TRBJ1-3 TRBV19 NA CASTPGSGNTIYF TGTGCCAGTACCCCGGGCTCTGGAAACACCATATATTTT
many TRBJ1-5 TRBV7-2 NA CASSLDWQPQHF TGTGCCAGCAGCTTAGATTGGCAGCCCCAGCATTTT
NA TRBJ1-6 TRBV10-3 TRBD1 CAISPGTGVSSPLHF TGTGCCATCAGTCCCGGGACAGGGGTCTCTTCACCCCTCCACTTT
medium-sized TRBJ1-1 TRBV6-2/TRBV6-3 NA CASRGWVNTEAFF TGTGCCAGCAGGGGTTGGGTGAACACTGAAGCTTTCTTT
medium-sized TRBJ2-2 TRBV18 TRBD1 CASSPPTGGNTGELFF TGTGCCAGCTCACCACCGACAGGGGGCAACACCGGGGAGCTGTTTTTT
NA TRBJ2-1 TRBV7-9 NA CASSPGAASIPMDEQFF TGTGCCAGCAGCCCCGGGGCCGCATCCATACCAATGGATGAGCAGTTCTTC
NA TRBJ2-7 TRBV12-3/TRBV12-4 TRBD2 CASSQAGGVYEQYF TGTGCCAGCAGCCAGGCGGGAGGAGTCTACGAGCAGTACTTC
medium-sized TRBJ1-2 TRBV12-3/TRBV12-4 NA CASSLGRERGYTF TGTGCCAGCAGTTTAGGACGGGAGAGGGGCTACACCTTC
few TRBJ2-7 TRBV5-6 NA CASSTPHNEQYF TGTGCCAGCAGCACCCCACACAACGAGCAGTACTTC
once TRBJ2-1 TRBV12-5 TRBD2 CASGLMFRLAGGQQFF TGTGCTAGTGGTTTGATGTTCCGGCTAGCGGGAGGACAGCAGTTCTTC
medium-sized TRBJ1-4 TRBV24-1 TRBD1 CATSLGQDEKLFF TGTGCCACCAGTCTGGGACAGGATGAAAAACTGTTTTTT
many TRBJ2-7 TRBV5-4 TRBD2 CASSSARESSYEQYF TGTGCCAGCAGCTCGGCGCGGGAGAGCTCCTACGAGCAGTACTTC
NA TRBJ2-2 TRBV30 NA CAWRMGGNTGELFF TGTGCCTGGAGGATGGGGGGGAACACCGGGGAGCTGTTTTTT
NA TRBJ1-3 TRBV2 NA CASSPRESGNTIYF TGTGCCAGCAGTCCCAGGGAGTCTGGAAACACCATATATTTT
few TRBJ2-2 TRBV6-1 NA CASSEVGGLPGELFF TGTGCCAGCAGTGAAGTCGGGGGCCTTCCCGGGGAGCTGTTTTTT
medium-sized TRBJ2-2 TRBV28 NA CASRGVPTGELFF TGTGCCAGTAGAGGGGTTCCCACCGGGGAGCTGTTTTTT
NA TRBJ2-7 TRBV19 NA CASRGQGAQYF TGTGCCAGTAGGGGCCAGGGAGCGCAGTACTTC
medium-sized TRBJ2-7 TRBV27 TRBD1 CASSLTGTGFSTPYEQYF TGTGCCAGCAGTCTAACCGGGACAGGATTTTCAACCCCTTACGAGCAGTACTTC
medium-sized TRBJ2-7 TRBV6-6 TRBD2 CASSYSWAGGRISYEQYF TGTGCCAGCAGTTACTCCTGGGCGGGAGGGCGGATTTCCTACGAGCAGTACTTC
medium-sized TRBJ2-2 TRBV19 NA CASSILLGQLGGELFF TGTGCCAGTAGTATATTACTCGGGCAGCTCGGCGGGGAGCTGTTTTTT
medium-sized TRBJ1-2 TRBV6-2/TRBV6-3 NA CASSSTGLTYGYTF TGTGCCAGCAGTTCTACCGGCCTTACATATGGCTACACCTTC
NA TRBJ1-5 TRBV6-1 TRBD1 CATWTGGNQPQHF TGTGCCACTTGGACAGGGGGAAATCAGCCCCAGCATTTT
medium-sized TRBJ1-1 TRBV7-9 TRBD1 CASSLGQVNTEAFF TGTGCCAGCAGCTTGGGACAGGTGAACACTGAAGCTTTCTTT
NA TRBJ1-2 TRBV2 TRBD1 CASSQGQGGYGYTF TGTGCCAGCAGTCAGGGACAGGGCGGCTATGGCTACACCTTC
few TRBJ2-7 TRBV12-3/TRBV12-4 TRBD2 CASGTSGSTEQYF TGTGCCAGCGGGACTAGCGGGAGTACCGAGCAGTACTTC
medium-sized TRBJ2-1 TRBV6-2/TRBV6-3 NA CASSSPGWGDNEQFF TGTGCCAGCAGTTCCCCAGGGTGGGGCGACAATGAGCAGTTCTTC
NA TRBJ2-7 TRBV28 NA CASSLVHSYEQYF TGTGCCAGCAGTTTGGTCCATTCCTACGAGCAGTACTTC